This TCR beta chain was sequenced during a study of cytomegalovirus exposure and HLA in healthy donors. Study-wide points: HLA alleles were associated with fewer than 20,000 TCR beta sequences in a later analysis at 0.05 false discovery rate. In vitro assays verified that a few CMV-associated chains recognized CMV antigens specifically. Presence/absence analyses supposed approximately even sequencing depth among donors. 150 to 200 TCR beta chains were listed as cytomegalovirus-associated.

The PCR ran on 60 Vbeta and 13 Jbeta primers. The data were produced by immunoSEQ multiplex PCR, yet TCRdb's version contains in-frame clones alone and is incomplete. The table has roughly 73,000 clones, around 78% seen once; the top ten hold around 3.5%. This CDR3 has 15 amino acids. Looked up from germline, CDR1 is SGHRS and CDR2 is YFSETQ. V was shortened by 3 bases and J by 0 bases, with 13 bases between the two germline ends. On this clone: Its matching antigen is unknown.

This clonotype was obtained from a man in his forties in good health and CMV-seronegative. The V and J genes are TRBV5-1 and TRBJ2-7; tentatively, D is TRBD2 (6 bases). Sequenced material: PBMCs. The CDR3 sequence: CASSSGRGGSYEQYF. The CDR3 coding sequence is TGCGCCAGCAGCTCCGGAAGGGGAGGCTCCTACGAGCAGTACTTC.